The T cell receptor (beta chain) described here comes from a study of T cell responses to AZD1222 COVID-19 vaccine. Study-wide context: The study pooled second doses at about 4 or about 12 weeks.

As concerns this clone: Its antigen remains unidentified.

Study outcomes and limitations: Spike-spanning, vaccine-associated CD4 TCRs were dominant at 160-218 and 743-854. A mostly white British donor set with more females was recruited, and clonal diversity was possibly underestimated.

Using immunoSEQ multiplex PCR, the repertoire was profiled, and TCRdb retains in-frame clones only, with some absent. This table has approximately 97,000 clones, around 83% appearing once. The sequence was collected from an adult in good health. The sequenced sample was peripheral blood, obtained on day 0 of AZD1222 vaccination.

This CDR3 reads CASSLALGWGNQPQHF. Written as DNA, the CDR3 is TGTGCCAGCAGCTTAGCTTTGGGGTGGGGCAATCAGCCCCAGCATTTT. This chain uses TRBV7-2 with TRBJ1-5; D ambiguous. The germline gives CDR1 SGHTA, CDR2 FQGNSA. This CDR3 is built from 16 residues. Trimming stripped 0 bases from V and 2 bases from J, with 11 bases between.